What follows describes a single T cell receptor (beta chain). This sample stems from a study of OX40 agonist ivuxolimab in advanced cancers. V lost 7 bases, J lost 3 bases, and 6 bases stayed unmatched. The CDR3 runs 14 residues. Germline V gives CDR1 SNHLY, CDR2 FYNNEI. Clones were sequenced by immunoSEQ multiplex PCR, and TCRdb holds only the in-frame ones, with some missing. The sample lists fewer than 80,000 clones, around 86% occurring once. The chain combines TRBV2 with TRBJ2-3; 8 nucleotides align to TRBD1. The sample in question was CD4+ or CD8+ T cells sorted from blood, obtained in a trial of the OX40 agonist ivuxolimab. This clonotype was sampled from an adult with an advanced solid tumor such as melanoma, head and neck, liver or kidney cancer. CDR3 nucleotide sequence: TGTGCCAGCACCCAGGGGGCGCGAACAGATACGCAGTATTTT. As protein: CASTQGARTDTQYF.